Below are 9 T cell receptor beta chains sequenced from a single sample in a study of T cells in Graves' hyperthyroidism and ophthalmopathy. The TCR beta CDR3 regions underwent amplification using RNA transcripts as the source. An initial round of RT-PCR targeting the TCR CDR3 relied on the HTBI primer set. Via MiXCR, TCRdb re-called the multiplex PCR reads, giving one row per CDR3 protein. This table has hundreds of thousands of distinct CDR3 sequences, about 20% appearing once. Sequenced material: blood. The source of these receptors is a man in his forties with Graves' ophthalmopathy.

The chain combines TRBV19 with TRBJ1-1; tentative D call: TRBD1 (5 bases). The V end lost 2 bases, the J end lost 5 bases, and 12 bases lay between the germline ends. Germline lookup yields CDR1 LNHDA and CDR2 SQIVND (reference sequence). This CDR3 is built from 14 residues. CDR3 sequence: CASSILRGGTEAFF. CDR3 sequence (DNA): TGTGCCAGTAGTATACTCCGTGGGGGAACTGAAGCTTTCTTT.

This clonotype was recorded once. The V and J genes are TRBV6-2 or TRBV6-3 and TRBJ1-6, with D maybe TRBD1 (5 bases). V was clipped by 6 bases and J by 7 bases, with 19 bases between them. CDR3 length: 16 amino acids. Germline V gene lookup returns CDR1 MNHEY and CDR2 SVGEGT. In nucleotides, the CDR3 is TGTGCCAGCAGCTACGGGTGGTCGGGGGAAAATTCACCCCTCCACTTT. Translating it yields CASSYGWSGENSPLHF.

This clonotype appeared a few times. The chain joins TRBV12-3 or TRBV12-4 to TRBJ1-5, with 7 nucleotides matching TRBD1. The V and J ends lost 0 bases and 6 bases, in that order; junction bases with no gene match: 8. This CDR3 contains 16 residues. The CDR3 nucleotides read TGTGCCAGCAGTTTAGCTGGACAGGTTGGGGGTCAGCCCCAGCATTTT. Amino acid sequence: CASSLAGQVGGQPQHF.

The CDR3 protein is CASSSGMSGGQSNEQFF. CDR3 sequence (DNA): TGCGCCAGCAGCTCCGGGATGAGCGGGGGGCAATCCAATGAGCAGTTCTTC. The chain links TRBV5-1 to TRBJ2-1; the match to TRBD2 covers 9 bases. The CDR3 is made up of 17 amino acids. The V and J ends lost 3 bases and 6 bases, in that order; junction bases with no gene match: 13. Germline CDR1 and CDR2: SGHRS and YFSETQ.

The chain is built from TRBV20-1 and TRBJ2-5, with D perhaps being TRBD1 or TRBD2 (5 bases each). Germline CDR1 reads DFQATT; CDR2 reads SNEGSKA (reference sequence). V lost 0 bases to trimming and J lost 4 bases, with 9 bases between them. This CDR3 comprises 13 residues. CDR3 amino acids: CSARDWGRETQYF. The CDR3 bases are TGCAGTGCTAGAGATTGGGGGAGAGAGACCCAGTACTTC.

This clonotype was counted many times. The rearrangement joins TRBV7-6 to TRBJ2-1, with 10 bases that match TRBD2. With 5 bases clipped from V and 7 bases from J, the junction kept 11 bases outside the gene matches. The CDR3 length is 16 residues. Germline lookup yields CDR1 SGHVS and CDR2 FNYEAQ. The CDR3 DNA follows: TGTGCCAGCAGCCCAAGAGAGGGACTAGCGAGGAATGAGCAGTTCTTC. It is translated as CASSPREGLARNEQFF.

This clonotype appeared a few times. The chain carries TRBV2 and TRBJ2-1, with D unclear. Trimming stripped 5 bases from V and 0 bases from J, with 14 bases between. The CDR3 sequence is 16 residues long. Germline V gene lookup returns CDR1 SNHLY and CDR2 FYNNEI. The CDR3, as DNA: TGTGCCAGCAGTTTAAAGAGAGTTGGCTCCTACAATGAGCAGTTCTTC. This gives the protein CASSLKRVGSYNEQFF.

This clonotype was seen a handful of times. The rearrangement uses TRBV19 and TRBJ2-1; 8 positions match TRBD2. The V and J ends lost 9 bases and 1 base, in that order; junction bases with no gene match: 11. The germline gives CDR1 LNHDA, CDR2 SQIVND (reference sequence). The CDR3 sequence is 16 residues long. The CDR3 loop is CASQTSPSGSYNEQFF. Written as DNA, the CDR3 is TGTGCCAGCCAGACTAGTCCTAGCGGGTCCTACAATGAGCAGTTCTTC.

The chain carries TRBV19 and TRBJ2-2; D is perhaps TRBD1 or TRBD2 (5 bases each). Germline-derived CDR1 and CDR2 are LNHDA and SQIVND (reference sequence). The CDR3 length is 16 residues. V was clipped by 1 base and J by 0 bases, with 9 bases between them. DNA of the CDR3: TGTGCCAGTAGTATAGGAGAGGGGTCGAACACCGGGGAGCTGTTTTTT. This encodes CASSIGEGSNTGELFF.